The rows below give T cell receptor beta chains drawn from one sample of a study of blood T cell repertoires in COVID-19. Only in-frame clones appear in the TCRdb table, and some are missing; sequencing was by immunoSEQ multiplex PCR. This table has fewer than 500,000 clones, about 85% appearing once. Sample: PBMCs or T cells enriched from blood (not recorded which). The source is a woman between 18 and 29 years old who had recovered from COVID-19. The CDR3 runs from the conserved cysteine through the conserved F or W. D genes are given only for firm matches. Where a row states a size, it is once, few, many or the class of an expanded clone; other rows omit it.

V	size	D	J	DNA	CDR3
TRBV5-1	.	TRBD2	TRBJ2-3	TGCGCCAGCAGCTACTCGGGGGGGAGAGATACGCAGTATTTT	CASSYSGGRDTQYF
TRBV29-1	.	.	TRBJ2-7	TGCAGCGTTTACAACAGGGAGGGGCAGTACTTC	CSVYNREGQYF
TRBV19	.	TRBD2	TRBJ2-7	TGTGCCAGTAGTCCGGGACTAGCGGGGTTCGAGCAGTACTTC	CASSPGLAGFEQYF
TRBV10-2	.	.	TRBJ1-1	TGCGCCAGCAGTGACCCTTTTAACATGAACACTGAAGCTTTCTTT	CASSDPFNMNTEAFF
TRBV10-1	.	.	TRBJ1-1	TGCGCCAGCAGTGGGACAGACACTGAAGCTTTCTTT	CASSGTDTEAFF
TRBV18	.	.	TRBJ1-3	TGTGCCAGCTCTCTTGAGACAGACCCAGGAAACACCATATATTTT	CASSLETDPGNTIYF
TRBV5-1	.	TRBD1	TRBJ1-2	TGCGCCAGCAGCTCCGACCAGACAGGGGGCTACACCTTC	CASSSDQTGGYTF
TRBV11-2	few	.	TRBJ2-7	TGTGCCAGCAGCCTATATGCGACACAATACTACGAGCAGTACTTC	CASSLYATQYYEQYF
TRBV21-1	.	.	TRBJ2-1	TGTGCCAGCAGCCAAAGGGGGCACTGCTCCTACAATGAGCAGTTCTTC	CASSQRGHCSYNEQFF
TRBV7-9	.	.	TRBJ1-6	TGTGCCAGCAGTCTAACAGGGAACGGCTCACCCCTCCACTTT	CASSLTGNGSPLHF
TRBV7-2	.	TRBD1	TRBJ1-1	TGTGCCAGCAAGACAGGGGGCGTGAACACTGAAGCTTTCTTT	CASKTGGVNTEAFF
TRBV11-3	.	.	TRBJ2-3	TGTGCCAGCAGCTTAGGCGGCAGTATCGGCACAGATACGCAGTATTTT	CASSLGGSIGTDTQYF
TRBV3-1/TRBV3-2	.	TRBD1	TRBJ1-5	TGTGCCAGCAGCTCCGACAGGGGGATTCAGCCCCAGCATTTT	CASSSDRGIQPQHF
TRBV18	.	TRBD2	TRBJ2-5	TGTGCCAGCTCACCCCGGACTAGCGGGGGGTCGGAGACCCAGTACTTC	CASSPRTSGGSETQYF
TRBV28	.	TRBD1	TRBJ1-2	TGTGCCAGCTCTCCAAGCGAGGGGGCGCGGAACTATGGCTACACCTTC	CASSPSEGARNYGYTF
TRBV19	.	TRBD2	TRBJ2-1	TGTGCCAGTAGTATTGGGCGGGGGGGCAACAATGAGCAGTTCTTC	CASSIGRGGNNEQFF
TRBV5-4	.	.	TRBJ1-6	TGTGCCAGCAGCCCTCCAGACGGGTGGACCCTCCACTTT	CASSPPDGWTLHF
TRBV5-1	.	.	TRBJ2-3	TGCGCCAGCAGCTTGTTGAGAAGTGGGGTCCCAATCGGGGGCACAGATACGCAGTATTTT	CASSLLRSGVPIGGTDTQYF
TRBV7-2	.	TRBD1	TRBJ1-6	TGTGCCAGCAGCCCCAACAGGGGAAGTAATTCACCCCTCCACTTT	CASSPNRGSNSPLHF
TRBV30	few	TRBD2	TRBJ2-5	TGTGCCTGGAGTCAGCGGGGTGGAGAGACCCAGTACTTC	CAWSQRGGETQYF
TRBV3-1/TRBV3-2	few	.	TRBJ1-5	TGTGCCAGCAGCCACACAACTAGCAATCAGCCCCAGCATTTT	CASSHTTSNQPQHF
TRBV18	.	TRBD2	TRBJ2-2	TGTGCCAGCTCACCACGCAGCGGGGGCCTCACCGGGGAGCTGTTTTTT	CASSPRSGGLTGELFF
TRBV4-2	.	TRBD1	TRBJ1-2	TGTGCCAGCAGCCAAGATCTGGGACAGAGAAATTCCAACTATGGCTACACCTTC	CASSQDLGQRNSNYGYTF
TRBV19	.	TRBD1	TRBJ1-5	TGTGCCAGTAGTCGAAGGGGGCTCAATCAGCCCCAGCATTTT	CASSRRGLNQPQHF
TRBV30	.	.	TRBJ1-3	TGTGCCTGGAGTAGAGGGCCCGGAAACACCATATATTTT	CAWSRGPGNTIYF
TRBV15	few	.	TRBJ1-2	TGTGCCACCAGCAGAGCACAGGGAAGTGGCTACACCTTC	CATSRAQGSGYTF
TRBV29-1	.	TRBD1	TRBJ2-7	TGCAGCGTCGCATTGACAGGGTCTCGGGAGCAGTACTTC	CSVALTGSREQYF
TRBV12-3/TRBV12-4	few	.	TRBJ1-1	TGTGCCAGCAGGAGACGGGAACCTGAAGCTTTCTTT	CASRRREPEAFF
TRBV6-5	.	.	TRBJ1-4	TGTGCCAGCACTCTAGGGAGGGGCGGGGGAAAACTGTTTTTT	CASTLGRGGGKLFF
TRBV3-1/TRBV3-2	.	.	TRBJ2-2	TGTGCCAGCAGCCAAGACGGGAGCGGGGAGCTGTTTTTT	CASSQDGSGELFF
TRBV5-6	.	.	TRBJ1-2	TGTGCCAGCAGCCTGTTGGGGGGAAAGGAAGATGGCTACACCTTC	CASSLLGGKEDGYTF
TRBV28	.	.	TRBJ1-5	TGTGCCAGCAGGGGCAGCTCCCCGTATAGCAATCAGCCCCAGCATTTT	CASRGSSPYSNQPQHF
TRBV28	few	.	TRBJ2-7	TGTGCCAGCAGTTCGCCAGGGAGGCAACGGGACGAGCAGTACTTC	CASSSPGRQRDEQYF
TRBV2	.	TRBD1	TRBJ1-2	TGTGCCAGCAGCGACAGGGGGGGTGGCTACACCTTC	CASSDRGGGYTF
TRBV13	.	TRBD1	TRBJ1-2	TGTGCCAGCAGCCGGGACAGGGGACTCTATGGCTACACCTTC	CASSRDRGLYGYTF
TRBV7-9	.	TRBD1	TRBJ1-3	TGTGCCAGCAGTTCGGGGACAGGGTTGGCCGGGAACACCATATATTTT	CASSSGTGLAGNTIYF
TRBV18	.	.	TRBJ1-2	TGTGCCAGCTCACCAACCGGGAACGGCTACACCTTC	CASSPTGNGYTF
TRBV3-1/TRBV3-2	.	.	TRBJ2-5	TGTGCCAGCAGCCAAGATAACCAAGAGACCCAGTACTTC	CASSQDNQETQYF
TRBV7-8	.	.	TRBJ2-4	TGTGCCAGCAGCTTATCAATAGTAAGCCTAGCCAAAAACATTCAGTACTTC	CASSLSIVSLAKNIQYF
TRBV19	.	TRBD1	TRBJ1-4	TGTGCCAGTAGTATTTCGACAGGGTGGAGTGAAAAACTGTTTTTT	CASSISTGWSEKLFF
TRBV11-2	.	TRBD1	TRBJ1-2	TGTGCCAGCAGCTTAGCAGGGGGCGGGTATGGCTACACCTTC	CASSLAGGGYGYTF
TRBV10-2	.	.	TRBJ2-5	TGCGCCAGCAGTGGGTACAGGGACACCCAGTACTTC	CASSGYRDTQYF
TRBV6-1	once	.	TRBJ1-5	TGTGCCAGCAGTGAAAGCACCCGACTCCAGCATTTT	CASSESTRLQHF
TRBV5-1	.	.	TRBJ1-1	TGCGCCAGCAGTCATTCCTTTGACACGTCTAACACTGAAGCTTTCTTT	CASSHSFDTSNTEAFF
TRBV7-8	.	.	TRBJ2-7	TGTGCCAGCAGCCCCTCCCATATTCGATTAGCGAGGAGCTCCTACGAGCAGTACTTC	CASSPSHIRLARSSYEQYF
TRBV6-5	.	.	TRBJ1-6	TGTGCCAGCGTGAGGACAGAGTATAATTCACCCCTCCACTTT	CASVRTEYNSPLHF
TRBV3-1/TRBV3-2	once	.	TRBJ2-5	TGTGCCAGCAGCCACGGAGAGACCCAGTACTTC	CASSHGETQYF
TRBV6-5	.	TRBD1	TRBJ1-1	TGTGCCAGCAGCCGCGACAGGGTAGTACTTGAAGCTTTCTTT	CASSRDRVVLEAFF
TRBV7-9	.	TRBD1	TRBJ1-3	TGTGCCAGCAGCCCTCGCGACAGGGCCTCTGGAAACACCATATATTTT	CASSPRDRASGNTIYF
TRBV23-1	.	TRBD2	TRBJ2-3	TGCGCCAGCAGTCACCAGCGGGGGGTAGATACGCAGTATTTT	CASSHQRGVDTQYF
TRBV7-3	.	.	TRBJ2-1	TGTGCCAGCAGCTTTACAGGGAGGGGACACAATGAGCAGTTCTTC	CASSFTGRGHNEQFF
TRBV28	.	TRBD1	TRBJ1-2	TGTGCCAGCAGTTATAATACAGGGGGTGTGAACTATGGCTACACCTTC	CASSYNTGGVNYGYTF
TRBV6-1	.	.	TRBJ1-5	TGTGCCAGCAGTGAATGGGGGGAGCCCCAGCATTTT	CASSEWGEPQHF
TRBV29-1	.	TRBD2	TRBJ2-1	TGCAGCGTTGAGTACAGGACTAGCGGGGGGGCGATCAATGAGCAGTTCTTC	CSVEYRTSGGAINEQFF
TRBV30	.	TRBD1	TRBJ2-7	TGTGCCTGGAAATTTTCCGGGACAGGCGGCTACGAGCAGTACTTC	CAWKFSGTGGYEQYF
TRBV4-1	once	.	TRBJ2-1	TGCGCCAGCAGCCAAGAAGGGGGCGGGGGGACCTACAATGAGCAGTTCTTC	CASSQEGGGGTYNEQFF
TRBV9	.	TRBD2	TRBJ2-5	TGTGCCAGCAGCGTAGCTGGTAGCGGGGCGCAAGAGACCCAGTACTTC	CASSVAGSGAQETQYF
TRBV10-1	.	TRBD1	TRBJ2-5	TGCGCCAGCAGCGATGGACAGGGGGGACGAGAGACCCAGTACTTC	CASSDGQGGRETQYF
TRBV18	few	.	TRBJ1-3	TGTGCCAGCTCGCTCCTCGACACCTCGTACTCTGGAAACACCATATATTTT	CASSLLDTSYSGNTIYF